A single T cell receptor (beta chain) is shown here with its context. A read error is possible here, since a much larger clone lies one base away. Germline trimming cut 6 bases from V and 5 bases from J; bases unmatched to any gene: 9. This CDR3 contains 14 residues. Per the germline V gene, CDR1 is SQVTM and CDR2 is ANQGSEA. This entry is derived from a study of T cells in Graves' hyperthyroidism and ophthalmopathy. The investigators amplified TCR beta CDR3 regions from RNA transcripts. The HTBI primer set served for first-round RT-PCR of the TCR CDR3. TCRdb itself ran the multiplex PCR reads through MiXCR, one entry per CDR3 protein. The table lists 450,000 to 550,000 distinct CDR3 sequences, roughly a quarter of them singletons. Exclusion of a patient resulted from uncontrolled infection, other autoimmune disease, pregnancy or lactation.

Sequenced: blood. This clonotype was obtained from a young woman with Graves' ophthalmopathy. This rearrangement joins TRBV29-1 to TRBJ1-1, with 10 bases lining up with TRBD1. The CDR3: CSVASGQGKTEAFF. The CDR3 nucleotides are TGCAGCGTGGCCTCGGGACAGGGGAAGACTGAAGCTTTCTTT.